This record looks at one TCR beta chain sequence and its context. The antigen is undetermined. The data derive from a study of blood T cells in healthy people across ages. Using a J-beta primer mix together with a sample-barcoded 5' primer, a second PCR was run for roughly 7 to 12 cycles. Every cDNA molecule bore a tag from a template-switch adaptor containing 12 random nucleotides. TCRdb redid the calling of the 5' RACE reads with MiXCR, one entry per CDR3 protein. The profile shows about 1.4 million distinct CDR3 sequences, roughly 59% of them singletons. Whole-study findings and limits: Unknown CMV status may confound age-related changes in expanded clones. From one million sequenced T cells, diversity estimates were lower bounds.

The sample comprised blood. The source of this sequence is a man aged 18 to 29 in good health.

The CDR3 DNA follows: TGTGCCAGCTGGACCCGGGGGGGTGAAGCTTTCTTT. This codes for CASWTRGGEAFF. The chain is built from TRBV6-6 and TRBJ1-1; maybe TRBD1 (5 bases). V was pared by 8 bases and J by 7 bases, with 14 bases between. The germline V gene has CDR1 MNHNY and CDR2 SVGAGI (reference sequence). The CDR3 totals 12 residues.